This is a list of T cell receptor beta chains from one sample in a study of T cells in Graves' hyperthyroidism and ophthalmopathy. TCRdb re-derived calls from the multiplex PCR reads in MiXCR, one entry per CDR3 protein. The table has 400,000 to 450,000 distinct CDR3 sequences, about 15% seen once. Sequencing used blood. Receptors originate from a man aged 18 to 29 with Graves' ophthalmopathy. Both conserved end residues are part of each CDR3. A D gene is named only where the DNA matches it firmly. Rows give clone size only sometimes, using once, few, many, or a class for an expanded clone.

V gene	clone size	J gene	D gene	CDR3 DNA	CDR3 protein
TRBV20-1	few	TRBJ2-5	NA	TGCAGTGCTAGAGACCTCGGGCTTGAAGAGACCCAGTACTTC	CSARDLGLEETQYF
TRBV18	many	TRBJ2-3	NA	TGTGCCAGCTCACCACCCCTCCCCAGGGAGGCAGATACGCAGTATTTT	CASSPPLPREADTQYF
TRBV7-9	many	TRBJ2-5	NA	TGTGCCAGCACCTATAAGGAGACCCAGTACTTC	CASTYKETQYF
TRBV20-1	NA	TRBJ2-7	NA	TGCAGTGCTATTCCGGGGGCAGACGAGCAGTACTTC	CSAIPGADEQYF
TRBV7-9	many	TRBJ2-7	NA	TGTGCCAGCAGCTTAGATCCAGGGGTCGGCCGATCCTACGAGCAGTACTTC	CASSLDPGVGRSYEQYF
TRBV20-1	many	TRBJ2-1	NA	TGCAGTGCTAGTGAGGCGGGGACGATCTACAATGAGCAGTTCTTC	CSASEAGTIYNEQFF
TRBV12-3/TRBV12-4	NA	TRBJ2-5	TRBD2	TGTGCCAGCAGTTCCCCGGGACTAGCGGAACCCCAAGAGACCCAGTACTTC	CASSSPGLAEPQETQYF
TRBV20-1	NA	TRBJ2-1	TRBD2	TGCAGTGCTAGATCCGGGGGACTAGCGGGAGGGATTTACAATGAGCAGTTCTTC	CSARSGGLAGGIYNEQFF
TRBV7-8	NA	TRBJ1-2	NA	TGTGCCAGCGGCTTAGGGGCAGGTTATGGCTACACCTTC	CASGLGAGYGYTF
TRBV11-2	many	TRBJ2-3	NA	TGTGCCAGCAGCTTAGGGACGAAAAGCACAGATACGCAGTATTTT	CASSLGTKSTDTQYF
TRBV12-3/TRBV12-4	many	TRBJ1-6	NA	TGTGCCAGCAGCGCAGGTCTCTATAATTCACCCCTCCACTTT	CASSAGLYNSPLHF
TRBV6-1	few	TRBJ2-7	NA	TGTGCCAGCACAATCAGGATGGAGAGAAGTTCCTACGAGCAGTACTTC	CASTIRMERSSYEQYF
TRBV19	NA	TRBJ2-1	NA	TGTGCAAGTGCCGGTCCCAATGAGCAGTTCTTC	CASAGPNEQFF
TRBV10-2	few	TRBJ2-1	NA	TGCGCCAGCAGTCCCCGGACAGCCACCCCTTACAATGAGCAGTTCTTC	CASSPRTATPYNEQFF
TRBV6-1	NA	TRBJ2-2	TRBD2	TGTGCCACCGTGACTAGCGGGAGTGACACCGGGGAGCTGTTTTTT	CATVTSGSDTGELFF
TRBV6-1	NA	TRBJ2-7	NA	TGTGCCAGTGGACAGCCTCTCAAGCAGTACTTC	CASGQPLKQYF
TRBV5-1	many	TRBJ1-2	NA	TGCGCCAGCAGCTCCCGGGGCGGTTATGGCTACACCTTC	CASSSRGGYGYTF
TRBV20-1	many	TRBJ1-1	TRBD1	TGCAGTGCTAGAGGGTCAGGGGGCGACACTGAAGCTTTCTTT	CSARGSGGDTEAFF
TRBV10-2	many	TRBJ2-7	TRBD1	TGCGCCAGCAGTGAAGTAAGGGACAGGGGCCAGCACGAGCAGTACTTC	CASSEVRDRGQHEQYF
TRBV12-5	many	TRBJ1-2	NA	TGTGCTAGTGGTTCCCCCCAGCGGAACTATGGCTACACCTTC	CASGSPQRNYGYTF
TRBV7-8	NA	TRBJ2-1	TRBD2	TGTGCCAGCAGCTTCCGTTGGGGCGGGGGATCTTCGGATGAGCAGTTCTTC	CASSFRWGGGSSDEQFF
TRBV11-2	many	TRBJ2-3	NA	TGTGCCAGCAGCACGGGACTCATACTGGCCACAGATACGCAGTATTTT	CASSTGLILATDTQYF
TRBV20-1	many	TRBJ1-2	TRBD1	TGCAGTGTCGACAGGGGGAACCATGGCTACACCTTC	CSVDRGNHGYTF
TRBV2	many	TRBJ2-1	NA	TGTGCCAGCAGTGACATAAATAACAATGAGCAGTTCTTC	CASSDINNNEQFF
TRBV27	many	TRBJ1-1	NA	TGTGCCAGCAGTTTAGCAGGGGACATTGAAGCTTTCTTT	CASSLAGDIEAFF
TRBV6-1	many	TRBJ1-1	TRBD1	TGTGCCAGCAGGCCCTGGGCAGGGGGTTATGAAGCTTTCTTT	CASRPWAGGYEAFF
TRBV11-2	NA	TRBJ2-5	NA	TGTGCCAGCAGCTTGTACCGGGACCGACAAGAGACCCAGTACTTC	CASSLYRDRQETQYF
TRBV12-3/TRBV12-4	NA	TRBJ2-1	NA	TGTGCCAGCAGTTTCCCCTACAATGAGCGGTTCTTC	CASSFPYNERFF
TRBV7-3	many	TRBJ2-3	NA	TGTGCCAGCAGCTCGCAAAGTAATACGCAGTATTTT	CASSSQSNTQYF
TRBV7-2	many	TRBJ2-5	NA	TGTGCCAGCAGCTTAAACGGGGCCGAAGAGACCCAGTACTTC	CASSLNGAEETQYF
TRBV30	few	TRBJ2-1	TRBD2	TGTGCCTGGAGCAGGCTTGGGACTAGCGACTACAATGAGCAGTTCTTC	CAWSRLGTSDYNEQFF
TRBV18	NA	TRBJ1-4	NA	TGTGCCAGCTCACCCCCGTCCCTGGATGAAAAACTGTTTTTT	CASSPPSLDEKLFF
TRBV3-1	many	TRBJ2-7	TRBD1	TGTGCCAGCAGCCATACCGGGACAGGGGGCGAACTTTCTATCGGAGAGCAGTACTTC	CASSHTGTGGELSIGEQYF
TRBV6-1	many	TRBJ2-1	TRBD1	TGTGCCAGCAGTTGCACCGGGCCAGGGGGCATGAATGAGCAGTTCTTC	CASSCTGPGGMNEQFF
TRBV4-2	NA	TRBJ2-7	NA	TGTGCCAGCAGCCAAGCCGCGGCCGACTCCTACGAGCAGTACTTC	CASSQAAADSYEQYF
TRBV18	few	TRBJ2-1	TRBD1	TGTGCCAGCTCACCAAGAGCGGACAGGCCCTACAATGAGCAGTTCTTC	CASSPRADRPYNEQFF